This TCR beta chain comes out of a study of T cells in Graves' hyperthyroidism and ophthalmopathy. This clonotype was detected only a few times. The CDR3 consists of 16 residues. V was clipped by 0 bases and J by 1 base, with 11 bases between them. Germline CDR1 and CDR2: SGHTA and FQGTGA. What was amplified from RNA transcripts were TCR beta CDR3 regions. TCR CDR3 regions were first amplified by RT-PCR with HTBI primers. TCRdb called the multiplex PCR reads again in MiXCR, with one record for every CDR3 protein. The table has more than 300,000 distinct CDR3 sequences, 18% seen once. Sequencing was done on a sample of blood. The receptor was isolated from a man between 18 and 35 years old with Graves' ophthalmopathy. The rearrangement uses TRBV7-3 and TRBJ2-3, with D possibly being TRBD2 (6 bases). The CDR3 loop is CASSLTPPGGTDTQYF. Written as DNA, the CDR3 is TGTGCCAGCAGCTTAACTCCCCCGGGGGGCACAGATACGCAGTATTTT.